One and the same sample provided the 28 T cell receptor beta chains below, sequenced in a study of T cells in Graves' hyperthyroidism and ophthalmopathy. The TCR beta CDR3 regions underwent amplification using RNA transcripts as the source. TCR CDR3 underwent first-round RT-PCR with the HTBI primer set. TCRdb passed the multiplex PCR reads through MiXCR, listing each CDR3 protein once. The sample includes 370,000 or so distinct CDR3 sequences, approximately 14% of them seen just once. The sample was blood. The receptors originated from a woman under 30 with Graves' hyperthyroidism that later progressed to Graves' ophthalmopathy.

This clonotype has ten or more counts. This rearrangement joins TRBV28 to TRBJ2-7; D possibly matches TRBD1 or TRBD2 (5 bases each). Germline CDR1 and CDR2: MDHEN and SYDVKM. The CDR3 extends over 14 amino acids. Trimming cost V 3 bases and J 3 bases, with 12 bases left between them. The CDR3 reads CASSFREQGYEQYF. The CDR3 DNA sequence: TGTGCCAGCAGTTTCAGGGAGCAGGGCTACGAGCAGTACTTC.

In its sample, this clonotype was seen many times. This chain's CDR3 is CATSDVTGGEQYF. The DNA for the CDR3 is TGTGCCACCAGTGACGTTACAGGGGGCGAGCAGTACTTC. The gene calls are TRBV24-1 and TRBJ2-7, with 8 bases fitting TRBD1. Germline trimming cut 4 bases from V and 6 bases from J; bases unmatched to any gene: 4. Looked up from germline, CDR1 is KGHDR and CDR2 is SFDVKD. The CDR3 spans 13 residues.

The chain is built from TRBV7-9 and TRBJ2-1; D is possibly TRBD2 (6 bases). V gave up 4 bases and J gave up 7 bases, with 26 bases separating them. Germline V gene sequence: CDR1 SEHNR, CDR2 FQNEAQ (reference sequence). The length of the CDR3 is 18 residues. The CDR3 DNA follows: TGTGCCAGCAGCTCAACTGGAGGGCCGGGACTCGCCGCGAATGAGCAGTTCTTC. Translating gives CASSSTGGPGLAANEQFF. The variable domain in full, completed from reference TRBV7-9 and TRBJ2-1, reads DTGVSQNPRHKITKRGQNVTFRCDPISEHNRLYWYRQTLGQGPEFLTYFQNEAQLEKSRLLSDRFSAERPKGSFSTLEIQRTEQGDSAMYLCASSSTGGPGLAANEQFFGPGTRLTVL.

The chain recombines TRBV15 with TRBJ2-1; D may correspond to TRBD1 or TRBD2 (6 bases each). Trimming stripped 5 bases from V and 10 bases from J, with 12 bases between. The CDR3 is 12 residues long. The V gene's germline CDR1 is LNHNV and CDR2 YYDKDF (reference sequence). The CDR3 reads CATSGGGVEQFF. The DNA for the CDR3 is TGTGCCACCAGCGGGGGCGGGGTGGAGCAGTTCTTC.

This clonotype came up many times. In DNA form, the CDR3 reads TGTGCCAGCAGTGAACTGCGGGAGGGCCACAATGAGCAGTTCTTC. Amino acids: CASSELREGHNEQFF. This chain links TRBV2 with TRBJ2-1, with 9 bases aligning to TRBD2. Germline V lookup: CDR1 SNHLY, CDR2 FYNNEI. CDR3 length: 15 residues. V was clipped by 2 bases and J by 5 bases; unmatched bases: 4.

Of note for this clonotype: A much larger clone differs by one base, so this may be a read error. The chain carries TRBV27 and TRBJ2-7; TRBD2 agrees at 10 bases. This CDR3 is built from 14 residues. CDR1 is MNHEY and CDR2 is SMNVEV in the germline V gene (reference sequence). The CDR3 spells CASSLKREGYKQYF. CDR3 bases: TGTGCCAGCAGTTTAAAGCGGGAGGGCTACAAGCAGTACTTC.

In this sample, this clonotype turned up many times. V gene TRBV12-3 or TRBV12-4 combines with J gene TRBJ1-1, with D maybe TRBD1 (6 bases). CDR3 length equals 14 residues. Trimming shortened V by 6 bases and J by 5 bases, and 16 bases separated the two germline ends. This chain's CDR3 is CASSTTTGRTEAFF. In DNA form, the CDR3 reads TGTGCCAGCAGCACTACGACAGGACGTACTGAAGCTTTCTTT.

This clonotype was seen repeatedly, ten times or more. The chain recombines TRBV28 with TRBJ2-2; tentative D call: TRBD2 (6 bases). Germline V gene sequence: CDR1 MDHEN, CDR2 SYDVKM. V gave up 4 bases and J gave up 13 bases, with 25 bases separating them. The length of the CDR3 is 16 residues. Here the CDR3 DNA reads TGTGCCAGCAGTTCACTTTCCTTTGGAGGGGTCTGGCGGCTGTTTTTT. The encoded protein is CASSSLSFGGVWRLFF.

This clonotype has just a few counts. V usage is TRBV20-1 and J usage is TRBJ2-7; 10 bases agree with TRBD2. Germline V gives CDR1 DFQATT, CDR2 SNEGSKA (reference sequence). The CDR3 covers 17 residues. V lost 0 bases and J lost 1; bases outside the gene matches: 9. The CDR3 DNA follows: TGCAGTGCTAGAGATTACATAGCGGGAGGTACTTCCTACGAGCAGTACTTC. Its translation is CSARDYIAGGTSYEQYF.

This clonotype has ten or more counts. This chain uses TRBV7-9 with TRBJ2-5; D is unresolved. The germline CDR1 and CDR2 sequences are SEHNR and FQNEAQ (reference sequence). The CDR3 has 11 amino acids. V lost 8 bases, J lost 5 bases, and 9 bases lay in between. Here the CDR3 reads CASGSPETQYF. The CDR3 bases are TGTGCCAGCGGATCCCCGGAGACCCAGTACTTC.

This clonotype was observed many times. This chain uses TRBV5-1 with TRBJ2-7; D ambiguous. This CDR3 region has 13 residues. Per the germline V gene, CDR1 is SGHRS and CDR2 is YFSETQ. Trimming took off 2 bases at V and 2 bases at J, with 8 bases between the two ends. The CDR3: CASSLGYTYEQYF. The CDR3 coding sequence is TGCGCCAGCAGCTTAGGGTACACCTACGAGCAGTACTTC.

This clonotype came up many times. The gene calls are TRBV7-2 and TRBJ2-3; 13 bases fit TRBD2. With 5 bases clipped from V and 6 bases from J, the junction kept 5 bases outside the gene matches. Germline CDR1 SGHTA, CDR2 FQGNSA. This CDR3 is built from 15 residues. The CDR3 DNA is TGTGCCAGCAGCCGGACTAGCGGGAGTTCCGATACGCAGTATTTT. Translation gives CASSRTSGSSDTQYF.

This clonotype was recorded at least ten times. V and J are TRBV30 and TRBJ2-1; no definite D call. V lost 1 base and J lost 2, with 9 bases in between. CDR3 length: 14 residues. The germline V gene has CDR1 GTSNPN and CDR2 SVGIG (reference sequence). The CDR3 sequence is CAWSATPPYNEQFF. For the CDR3, the DNA is TGTGCCTGGAGTGCCACACCCCCCTACAATGAGCAGTTCTTC.

This clonotype was observed at least ten times. This chain links TRBV20-1 with TRBJ2-7, with TRBD2 matching 8 bases. The V and J ends lost 5 bases and 4 bases, in that order; junction bases with no gene match: 4. CDR3 size: 12 residues. CDR1 is DFQATT and CDR2 is SNEGSKA in the germline V gene (reference sequence). CDR3 in DNA: TGCAGTGCTCAGAGCGGGAGTTACGAGCAGTACTTC. This codes for CSAQSGSYEQYF.

This clonotype occurred many times. The rearrangement links TRBV28 to TRBJ2-2; no firm D call. CDR1 and CDR2 from the germline V gene are MDHEN and SYDVKM. V was shortened by 2 bases and J by 2 bases, with 9 bases between the two germline ends. This CDR3 has 15 residues. This chain's CDR3 is CASSLGGYNTGELFF. CDR3 in DNA: TGTGCCAGCAGTTTAGGTGGTTACAACACCGGGGAGCTGTTTTTT.

This clonotype was seen at least ten times. This chain links TRBV27 with TRBJ2-7, with 9 bases identical to TRBD2. Germline CDR1 is MNHEY and CDR2 is SMNVEV (reference sequence). Germline trimming cut 5 bases from V and 3 bases from J; bases unmatched to any gene: 8. This CDR3 is built from 15 residues. CDR3 amino acids: CASSGWSSGIYEQYF. CDR3 DNA sequence: TGTGCCAGCAGTGGGTGGTCTAGCGGGATCTACGAGCAGTACTTC.

Many counts were recorded for this clonotype. This chain links TRBV20-1 with TRBJ2-5; 7 nucleotides line up with TRBD2. CDR1 and CDR2 (germline): DFQATT, SNEGSKA (reference sequence). Trimming removed 2 bases from V and 1 base from J; junction bases left unmatched: 10. The CDR3 runs 16 residues. The CDR3 region is CSARLAGVRFQETQYF. The DNA for the CDR3 is TGCAGTGCTAGATTGGCGGGAGTTAGGTTCCAAGAGACCCAGTACTTC.

This chain joins TRBV5-6 and TRBJ2-5; 9 nucleotides match TRBD1. Germline V gene data show CDR1 as SGHDT and CDR2 as YYEEEE. The CDR3 runs to 14 residues. Trimming at V came to 1 base and at J to 5 bases, leaving 3 bases not matched to a gene. The CDR3 nucleotides are TGTGCCAGCAGCTTGTTACAGGGGGCCGAGACCCAGTACTTC. Protein product: CASSLLQGAETQYF. The full variable domain, rest sourced from reference TRBV5-6 and TRBJ2-5, is DAGVTQSPTHLIKTRGQQVTLRCSPKSGHDTVSWYQQALGQGPQFIFQYYEEEERQRGNFPDRFSGHQFPNYSSELNVNALLLGDSALYLCASSLLQGAETQYFGPGTRLLVL.

The V and J genes are TRBV19 and TRBJ2-1; D possibly matches TRBD1 or TRBD2 (5 bases each). The CDR3 has 16 residues. V gave up 5 bases and J gave up 3 bases, with 17 bases separating them. Looked up from germline, CDR1 is LNHDA and CDR2 is SQIVND (reference sequence). The CDR3 here is CASSRLVGESYNEQFF. The CDR3 region has the DNA TGTGCCAGTAGTCGGCTTGTGGGGGAGAGCTACAATGAGCAGTTCTTC.

This clonotype was counted a few times. The chain links TRBV6-1 to TRBJ2-1; D could derive from TRBD1 or TRBD2 (5 bases each). The length of the CDR3 is 15 residues. Germline V gives CDR1 MNHNS, CDR2 SASEGT. V lost 6 bases to trimming and J lost 4 bases, with 16 bases between them. This CDR3 is CASRPGTVAYNEQFF. CDR3 nucleotides: TGTGCCAGCAGGCCCGGGACCGTCGCATACAATGAGCAGTTCTTC.

A note on this clonotype: A much larger clone is a single base away; this may be a read error. This chain connects TRBV15 to TRBJ2-5; TRBD2 matches 7 bases. CDR3 size: 14 residues. V gave up 0 bases and J gave up 9 bases; unmatched junction bases: 7. Germline values: CDR1 LNHNV, CDR2 YYDKDF (reference sequence). This chain's CDR3 is CATSRDRNREAQYF. The CDR3 DNA reads as TGTGCCACCAGCAGAGATCGGAATCGGGAGGCCCAGTACTTC.

This clonotype has just one count. A much larger clone sits a single nucleotide away, making a read error possible. The DNA for the CDR3 is TGTGCCACGAACAGGGGAATCAGTCAGCCCCAGCATTTT. It specifies CATNRGISQPQHF. The chain uses TRBV10-3 and TRBJ1-5; 7 positions agree with TRBD1. J gave up 6 bases and V 10 bases, and 9 bases lay outside the gene matches. The CDR3 consists of 13 residues. Germline V gene data show CDR1 as ENHRY and CDR2 as SYGVKD.

As concerns this clonotype: A read error may be the cause here, since a much bigger clone is one base away. The rearrangement links TRBV6-1 to TRBJ2-3; tentative D call: TRBD1 (6 bases). This CDR3 spans 16 amino acids. The germline V gene encodes CDR1 MNHNS and CDR2 SASEGT. The chain's CDR3 is CAISELGGEGADTQYF. CDR3 coding DNA: TGTGCCATCAGTGAACTAGGGGGAGAAGGCGCAGATACGCAGTATTTT.

This clonotype was observed many times. V usage is TRBV11-2 and J usage is TRBJ1-4; D remains ambiguous. Germline CDR1 is SGHAT and CDR2 is FQNNGV. CDR3 length: 15 residues. Trimming shortened V by 1 base and J by 8 bases, and 14 bases separated the two germline ends. CDR3 in amino acids: CASSLVGGNHEKLFF. The CDR3, as DNA: TGTGCCAGCAGCTTAGTAGGTGGGAACCACGAAAAACTGTTTTTT.

The V gene is TRBV10-3, the J gene TRBJ2-7, with 7 bases that match TRBD1. V lost 6 bases, J lost 1 base, and 3 bases stayed unmatched. CDR1 is ENHRY and CDR2 is SYGVKD in the germline V gene. This CDR3 region has 13 residues. CDR3 loop: CAISDRVSYEQYF. CDR3 bases: TGTGCCATCAGCGACAGGGTATCCTACGAGCAGTACTTC.

Concerning this clonotype: The junction does not match germline at one end; this may be a read error. The chain has TRBV7-7 and TRBJ1-1; 7 nucleotides line up with TRBD1. There are 13 residues in the CDR3. CDR1 is SSHAT, CDR2 FNYEAQ, per germline (reference sequence). The chain's CDR3 is CASSLPGQVEAFF. The CDR3 coding sequence is TGTGCTAGCAGCTTACCCGGACAGGTTGAAGCTTTCTTT.

This clonotype occurred many times. This chain connects TRBV29-1 to TRBJ2-6; the D gene is possibly TRBD2 (6 bases). V was cut by 7 bases and J by 0 bases, with 16 bases left in between. Germline loops: CDR1 SQVTM, CDR2 ANQGSEA. The CDR3 loop spans 16 amino acids. The CDR3 reads CSAGGLPSSGANVLTF. Here the CDR3 DNA reads TGCAGCGCTGGGGGACTCCCTAGCTCTGGGGCCAACGTCCTGACTTTC.

Turning to this clonotype: Since a much larger clone is just one base distant, this may be a read error. The V and J genes are TRBV18 and TRBJ2-2; 8 bases match TRBD2. CDR1 is KGHSH, CDR2 LQKENI, per germline. The CDR3 extends over 17 amino acids. The CDR3 DNA reads TGTGCCAGCTCACCACCGAAGGGACTAGTTATCACCGGGGAGCCGTTTTTT. It translates to CASSPPKGLVITGEPFF.